This T cell receptor (beta chain) came from a study of T cells in Graves' hyperthyroidism and ophthalmopathy. Template material for amplifying TCR beta CDR3 regions consisted of RNA transcripts. With the HTBI primer set, the TCR CDR3 went through a first round of RT-PCR. TCRdb called the multiplex PCR reads again in MiXCR, with one record for every CDR3 protein. The repertoire holds about 840,000 distinct CDR3 sequences, about two fifths seen once, with about 8.9% in the top ten. V dropped 1 base and J dropped 0 bases, with 6 bases sitting between them. CDR1 SGHDN and CDR2 FVKESK come from the germline V gene. This CDR3 is built from 14 residues.

This chain uses TRBV14 with TRBJ1-1; D is unclear. The sequencing input was blood. This sequence was found in a man between 18 and 29 years old with Graves' hyperthyroidism. CDR3 amino acids: CASSQGPVNTEAFF. In nucleotides, the CDR3 is TGTGCCAGCAGCCAAGGACCGGTGAACACTGAAGCTTTCTTT.